The 2 T cell receptor beta chains given below trace back to one sample, sequenced in a study of T-cell reconstitution after alpha-beta-depleted transplantation in children (TCRdb year 2016). Interpreted using the paper, the treatment or condition label stands for: allogeneic hematopoietic cell transplantation with graft depleted of TCRalphabeta T cells and CD19 B cells. The library relied on PCR. The run used an Illumina HiSeq 2500. Molecular barcoding was employed in the preparation of TCR libraries, with unique molecular identifiers being used to normalize TCRbeta repertoire quantification. TCRdb trimmed public reads at Q25 via fastp, called clones via MiXCR and kept in-frame beta chains. Each entry is one CDR3 protein sequence, shown with its most common DNA and genes. For this sample the table gives nearly 250,000 distinct CDR3 sequences, of which approximately 8% were detected only once. Clones ranked in the top ten supply 6.3% of the sample.

The sample in question was PBMCs, mostly from graft donor cells, obtained 180 days after TCRalphabeta/CD19-depleted stem cell transplant. All receptors come from a male patient younger than 18 who had a stem cell transplant for acute lymphoblastic leukemia, so the T cells may come from the graft donor.

This clonotype was picked up many times. The chain has TRBV20-1 and TRBJ1-5; tentatively, D is TRBD1 (6 bases). The CDR3 is 15 amino acids. Per the germline V gene, CDR1 is DFQATT and CDR2 is SNEGSKA (reference sequence). V gave up 1 base and J gave up 4 bases, with 14 bases separating them. CDR3 in amino acids: CSARVRTERNQPQHF. The CDR3 region has the DNA TGCAGTGCTAGAGTAAGGACAGAGAGGAATCAGCCCCAGCATTTT.

At least ten counts were recorded for this clonotype. The chain employs TRBV11-2 and TRBJ1-3; D unclear. CDR1 and CDR2 from the germline V gene are SGHAT and FQNNGV. V was pared by 5 bases and J by 1 base, with 6 bases between. The CDR3 runs 13 residues. CDR3 residues: CASSRTSGNTIYF. The CDR3 DNA follows: TGTGCCAGCAGCCGGACGTCTGGAAACACCATATATTTT.